This T cell receptor (beta chain) comes out of a study of cytomegalovirus exposure and HLA in healthy donors. Study-wide context: In an earlier analysis, approximately 120 million unique TCR beta sequences were found from approximately 170 million T cells.

About this clone itself: Its antigen is not known.

Researchers ran the PCR with 60 Vbeta and 13 Jbeta primers. The protocol was immunoSEQ multiplex PCR, while the TCRdb copy is restricted to in-frame clones and leaves out a portion. The data hold 80,000 to 100,000 clones, with 70% to 85% observed a single time. V shed 5 bases and J shed 2 bases, with 10 bases lying between them. The CDR3 has 13 residues. Germline V CDR1 and CDR2: PRHDT, FYEKMQ (reference sequence). Notes on the study in general: A later analysis reportedly found fewer N-insertions in an Asian-associated ancestry cluster than the roughly 700-donor mean.

The source material was PBMCs. The chain is built from TRBV13 and TRBJ2-7; D perhaps matches TRBD2 (6 bases). The source is a man aged 25 to 40 in good health and CMV-seropositive. CDR3 protein: CASSVREAYEQYF. The CDR3, as DNA: TGTGCCAGCAGCGTCAGGGAGGCCTACGAGCAGTACTTC.